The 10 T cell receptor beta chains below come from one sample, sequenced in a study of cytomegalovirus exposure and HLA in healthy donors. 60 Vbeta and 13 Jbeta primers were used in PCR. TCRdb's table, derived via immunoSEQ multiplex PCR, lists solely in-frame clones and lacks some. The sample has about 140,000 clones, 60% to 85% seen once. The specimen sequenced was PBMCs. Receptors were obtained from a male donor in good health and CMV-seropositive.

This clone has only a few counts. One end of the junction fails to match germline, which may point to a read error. CDR3 sequence reads: CSSSLGDRNTEAFF. The CDR3 DNA reads as TGTTCCAGCAGCTTAGGGGACAGGAACACTGAAGCTTTCTTT. V and J are TRBV7-9 and TRBJ1-1, with 7 bases aligning to TRBD1. This CDR3 spans 14 amino acids. Looked up from germline, CDR1 is SEHNR and CDR2 is FQNEAQ (reference sequence).

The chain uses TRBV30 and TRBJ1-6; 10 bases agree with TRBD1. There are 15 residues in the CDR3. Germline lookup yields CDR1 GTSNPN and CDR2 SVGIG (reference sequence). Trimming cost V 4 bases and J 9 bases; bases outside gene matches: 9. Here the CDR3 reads CAWTFRGQGSSPLHF. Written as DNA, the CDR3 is TGTGCCTGGACCTTCCGGGGACAGGGGTCTTCACCCCTCCACTTT.

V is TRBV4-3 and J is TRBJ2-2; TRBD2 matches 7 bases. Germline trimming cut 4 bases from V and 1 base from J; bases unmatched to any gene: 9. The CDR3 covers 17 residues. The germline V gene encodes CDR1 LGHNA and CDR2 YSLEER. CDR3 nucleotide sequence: TGCGCCAGCAGCCTAGTGCGGGAGAGGGGGAACACCGGGGAGCTGTTTTTT. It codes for CASSLVRERGNTGELFF.

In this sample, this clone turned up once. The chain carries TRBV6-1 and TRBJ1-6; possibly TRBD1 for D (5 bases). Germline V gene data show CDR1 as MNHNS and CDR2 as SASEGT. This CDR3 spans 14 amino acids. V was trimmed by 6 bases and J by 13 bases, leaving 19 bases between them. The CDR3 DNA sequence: TGTGCCAGCAGGGGGGAGCGGGTCACGTCCCCCCTCCACTTT. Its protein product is CASRGERVTSPLHF.

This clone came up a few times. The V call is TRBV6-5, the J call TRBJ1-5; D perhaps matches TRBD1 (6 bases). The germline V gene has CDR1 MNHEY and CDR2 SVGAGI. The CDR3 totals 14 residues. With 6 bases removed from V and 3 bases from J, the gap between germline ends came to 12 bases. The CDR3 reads CASSLQGPNQPQHF. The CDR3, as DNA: TGTGCCAGCAGCTTACAGGGTCCCAATCAGCCCCAGCATTTT.

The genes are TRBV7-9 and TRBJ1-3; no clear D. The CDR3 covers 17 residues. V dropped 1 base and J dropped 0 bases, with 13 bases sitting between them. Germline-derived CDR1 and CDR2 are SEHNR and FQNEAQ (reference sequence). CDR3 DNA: TGTGCCAGCAGCTTAGGATCCTCCCTAAGCTCTGGAAACACCATATATTTT. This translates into CASSLGSSLSSGNTIYF.

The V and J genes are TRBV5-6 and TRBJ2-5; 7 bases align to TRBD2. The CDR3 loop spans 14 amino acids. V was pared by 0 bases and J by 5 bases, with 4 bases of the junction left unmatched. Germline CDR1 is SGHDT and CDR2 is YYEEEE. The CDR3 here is CASSLGMGGETQYF. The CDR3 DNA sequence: TGTGCCAGCAGCTTGGGGATGGGAGGGGAGACCCAGTACTTC.

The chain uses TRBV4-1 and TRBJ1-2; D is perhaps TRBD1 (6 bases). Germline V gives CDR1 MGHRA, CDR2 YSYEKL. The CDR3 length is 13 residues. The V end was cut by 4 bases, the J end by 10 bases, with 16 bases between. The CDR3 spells CASSRKGGEIYTF. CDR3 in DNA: TGCGCCAGCAGCCGGAAGGGGGGGGAGATCTACACCTTC.

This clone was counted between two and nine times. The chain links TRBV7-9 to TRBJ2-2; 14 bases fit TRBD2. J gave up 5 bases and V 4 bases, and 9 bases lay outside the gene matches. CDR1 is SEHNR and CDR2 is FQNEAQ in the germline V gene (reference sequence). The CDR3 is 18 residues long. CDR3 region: CASSSGLAGAPLTGELFF. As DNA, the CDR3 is TGTGCCAGCAGCTCGGGACTAGCGGGGGCCCCCCTTACCGGGGAGCTGTTTTTT. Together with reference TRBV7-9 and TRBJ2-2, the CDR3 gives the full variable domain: DTGVSQNPRHKITKRGQNVTFRCDPISEHNRLYWYRQTLGQGPEFLTYFQNEAQLEKSRLLSDRFSAERPKGSFSTLEIQRTEQGDSAMYLCASSSGLAGAPLTGELFFGEGSRLTVL.

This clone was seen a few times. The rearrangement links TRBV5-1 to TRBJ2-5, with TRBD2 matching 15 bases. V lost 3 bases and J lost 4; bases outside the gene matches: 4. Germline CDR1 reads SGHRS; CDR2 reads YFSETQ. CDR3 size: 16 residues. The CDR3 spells CASSWTSGGVRETQYF. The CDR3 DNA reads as TGCGCCAGCAGCTGGACTAGCGGGGGGGTTAGAGAGACCCAGTACTTC.